Given below is one TCR beta chain in context. The antigen remains undetermined. CD45RO-negative CD8 cells positively selected for CCR7 made up the naive population, which excluded terminally differentiated effector memory CD45RA+ cells. Assay execution took place at the deep level. The repertoire was sequenced with immunoSEQ multiplex PCR; TCRdb's copy has only in-frame clones and lacks some. This table holds approximately 1.9 million clones, about 94% found once. This sample is part of a study of shared clonotypes between healthy human individuals. Study details: Donor composition was a couple of women and a few men, aged 18 to 49. Three plates were used per donor for CD4 naive, three for CD4 memory, two for CD8 naive and one for CD8 memory.

The CDR3 spans 16 residues. Unmatched junction bases numbered 8, after V lost 2 bases and J lost 4 bases. The V gene's germline CDR1 is SGHRS and CDR2 YFSETQ. General study findings and limits: With a handful of donors compared, 4% to 5.5% of naive CD4 clonotypes were shared.

Sequencing input: naive CD8+ T cells from PBMCs. The receptor was isolated from a man between 18 and 29 years old in good health. Some clones in this sample may be carry-over from other donors' samples. The rearrangement links TRBV5-1 to TRBJ2-5; 10 nucleotides agree with TRBD1. The CDR3: CASSLHGTGVGETQYF. The CDR3 nucleotides read TGCGCCAGCAGCTTACACGGGACAGGGGTTGGAGAGACCCAGTACTTC.